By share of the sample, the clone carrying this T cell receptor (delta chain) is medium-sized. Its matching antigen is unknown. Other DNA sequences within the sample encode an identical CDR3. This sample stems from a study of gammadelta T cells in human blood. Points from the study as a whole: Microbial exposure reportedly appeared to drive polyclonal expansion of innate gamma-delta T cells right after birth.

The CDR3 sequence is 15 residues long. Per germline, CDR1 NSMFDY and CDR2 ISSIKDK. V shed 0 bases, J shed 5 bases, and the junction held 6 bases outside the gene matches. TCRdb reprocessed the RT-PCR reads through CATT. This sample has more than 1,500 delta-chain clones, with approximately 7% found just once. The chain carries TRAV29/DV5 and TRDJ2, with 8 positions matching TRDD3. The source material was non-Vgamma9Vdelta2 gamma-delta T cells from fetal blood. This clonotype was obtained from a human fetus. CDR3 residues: CAASGDTTLTAQLFF. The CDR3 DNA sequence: TGTGCAGCAAGCGGGGATACGACCCTTACAGCACAACTCTTCTTT.